This T cell receptor (beta chain) was sequenced during a study of tissue T cells after allogeneic stem cell transplantation. The table lists this clone with a few counts. The antigen is not known. Gene and germline names: mouse. The read falls 1 residue short of the CDR3 end, and the missing part is taken from the germline J gene. Sequencing used immunoSEQ multiplex PCR; TCRdb keeps in-frame clones, though not all of them. The data contain tens of thousands of clones, 73% of them singletons. Germline CDR1 FNHDT, CDR2 SITEND (reference sequence). This CDR3 spans 14 amino acids. Trimming took off 0 bases at V and 1 base at J, with 4 bases between the two ends. Study results and limitations: Anatomically similar tissues had similar TCR repertoires within each patient. Which tissue TCRs were alloreactive or antigen-specific was not determined. Some clones might be persisting host cells.

The sequence came from a pool of C57BL/6 mice in good health. This chain uses TRBV19 with TRBJ1-4; no clear D gene. The sample comprised sorted cells pooled from one or two spleens. CDR3 amino acids: CASSIGGSNERLFF. The part of the CDR3 DNA that was read is TGTGCCAGCAGTATAGGGGGTTCCAACGAAAGATTATTT.